The text below deals with one T cell receptor (beta chain). Original processing methods: Nucleated cell counts were estimated from reference gene primer amplification. Generated by immunoSEQ multiplex PCR, the TCRdb table keeps only in-frame clones and is missing some. From that table come the V and J calls and clone size; the DNA was used to work out D and trimming. The sample lists 150,000 to 200,000 clones; 90% were seen once. CDR3 length: 13 amino acids. Germline V gene lookup returns CDR1 WSHSY and CDR2 SAAADI. With V trimmed by 8 bases and J by 6 bases, 6 bases remained unmatched. These data come from a study of blood T cell repertoires in COVID-19. Study at large: The cDNA or gDNA used as material had been derived from T cells, B-cell-depleted T cells, or PBMCs.

This TCR was recovered from a man aged 55 to 69 with active or convalescent COVID-19. Sequencing was done on a sample of peripheral blood. The chain uses TRBV10-2 and TRBJ2-1; 8 bases match TRBD1. The DNA for the CDR3 is TGCGCCAGCGGAAATGACAGGGGCAATGAGCAGTTCTTC. This translates into CASGNDRGNEQFF.